A selection of T cell receptor beta chains follows, all from one sample in a study of OX40 agonist ivuxolimab in advanced cancers. Method: immunoSEQ multiplex PCR; TCRdb's copy keeps in-frame clones and lacks some. The data hold about 72,000 clones, with roughly nine tenths observed a single time. The specimen comprised CD4+ or CD8+ T cells sorted from blood, sampled in a trial of the OX40 agonist ivuxolimab. Receptor source: an adult with an advanced solid tumor such as melanoma, head and neck, liver or kidney cancer. Each CDR3 is given with its conserved first and last residue. Fields, in order: J gene, D gene, clone size, V gene, CDR3 protein, CDR3 DNA. The D gene is left open where the match is weak. The size field is filled for only some rows; it gives once, few, many or a size class.

TRBJ2-7	TRBD2	.	TRBV5-6	CASSLAGTSGLYEQYF	TGTGCCAGCAGCTTGGCCGGGACTAGCGGGCTCTACGAGCAGTACTTC
TRBJ2-1	TRBD2	.	TRBV7-9	CASSSGTSGSEQFF	TGTGCCAGCAGCTCGGGGACTAGCGGGAGTGAGCAGTTCTTC
TRBJ2-3	.	.	TRBV30	CAWVRQGGADTQYF	TGTGCCTGGGTTCGGCAGGGCGGCGCAGATACGCAGTATTTT
TRBJ2-7	.	.	TRBV7-8	CASSVRGGSYEQYF	TGTGCCAGCAGCGTTAGAGGGGGGTCCTACGAGCAGTACTTC
TRBJ1-5	.	.	TRBV30	CAWSVGLRNQPQHF	TGTGCCTGGAGTGTTGGGTTGAGGAATCAGCCCCAGCATTTT
TRBJ2-1	TRBD2	once	TRBV18	CASSPSTSGSNEQFF	TGTGCCAGCTCACCTTCGACTAGCGGGAGCAATGAGCAGTTCTTC
TRBJ1-6	TRBD1	.	TRBV6-6	CASRAWDSSYNSPLHF	TGTGCCAGCAGAGCATGGGACAGCTCCTATAATTCACCCCTCCACTTT
TRBJ1-5	.	.	TRBV7-3	CASSLLGDQPQHF	TGTGCCAGCAGCTTGTTGGGAGATCAGCCCCAGCATTTT
TRBJ2-7	.	.	TRBV4-1	CASSQDPGGGLTLSYEQYF	TGCGCCAGCAGCCAAGACCCAGGTGGGGGACTGACACTTTCCTACGAGCAGTACTTC
TRBJ1-5	.	.	TRBV13	CASSLGKGDQPQHF	TGTGCCAGCAGCTTAGGCAAGGGGGATCAGCCCCAGCATTTT
TRBJ2-1	.	.	TRBV7-7	CASSLSGEREQFF	TGTGCTAGCAGCTTGTCAGGGGAACGTGAGCAGTTCTTC